This TCR beta chain is drawn from a study of PD-1 blockade in classical Hodgkin lymphoma. Study-level information: Nivolumab dosing for patients was 3 mg/kg, administered intravenously every 2 weeks. Whole-study findings and limits: CD4+ TCR diversity rose significantly by C4D1, and CD8+ TCR diversity did not. The baseline diversity of complete responders showed similarity to that of newly diagnosed patients.

Every patient was affected by relapse after autologous stem cell transplantation, while exposure to brentuximab vedotin was not uniform. Best responses fell into complete response, partial response or progressive disease. Comment on this clone: Antigen: not known.

The CDR3 has 17 residues. V shed 0 bases and J shed 2 bases, with 18 bases lying between them. Germline assignment: CDR1 GTSNPN and CDR2 SVGIG (reference sequence). Data came from immunoSEQ multiplex PCR; TCRdb stores just in-frame clones and leaves some out. The table records about 94,000 clones, approximately 89% of them present only once. The sequence was collected from a human donor with classical Hodgkin lymphoma. The chain employs TRBV30 and TRBJ2-3; D uncertain. This sample comprised peripheral blood mononuclear cells (PBMCs), obtained before the second cycle of nivolumab. The CDR3 here is CAWSVKTVRLSTDTQYF. CDR3 bases: TGTGCCTGGAGTGTAAAGACGGTGCGGCTCTCCACAGATACGCAGTATTTT.